Below are 22 T cell receptor beta chains sequenced from a single sample in a study of T cells in Graves' hyperthyroidism and ophthalmopathy (dated by TCRdb to the late 2010s). The receptor library was made with multiplex PCR. Sequenced using an Illumina HiSeq 2000. TCR beta CDR3 regions were amplified from RNA transcripts. For the first round of RT-PCR on the TCR CDR3, the HTBI primer set was used together with the Qiagen OneStep RT-PCR kit. TCRdb reanalyzed the raw reads on its own, using fastp at Q25 for trimming and MiXCR for clone calling, and kept in-frame beta chains. CDR3 protein duplicates are merged, each entry listing the most common genes and DNA. This sample has under 400,000 distinct CDR3 sequences in its table, and about 16% of those were observed once. The ten largest clones represent roughly a fifth of the sample. The specimen was blood. The receptor set was obtained from a woman in her sixties with Graves' ophthalmopathy.

This clonotype has ten or more counts. This sequence joins TRBV30 and TRBJ2-1, with 8 bases identical to TRBD2. Unmatched junction bases numbered 3, after V lost 0 bases and J lost 5 bases. The CDR3 runs 14 residues. From germline, CDR1 is GTSNPN and CDR2 SVGIG (reference sequence). CDR3 nucleotides: TGTGCCTGGAGTGTCGGACTAGCCCACAATGAGCAGTTCTTC. It yields the protein CAWSVGLAHNEQFF.

This clonotype has ten or more counts. V gene TRBV20-1 combines with J gene TRBJ2-3; 7 bases line up with TRBD1. The CDR3 sequence is 15 residues long. CDR1 and CDR2 from the germline V gene are DFQATT and SNEGSKA (reference sequence). J gave up 5 bases and V 0 bases, and 8 bases lay outside the gene matches. In DNA, the CDR3 is TGCAGTGCTAGAGATAACAGGGGAGCAGTAGATACGCAGTATTTT. Translating it yields CSARDNRGAVDTQYF.

The CDR3 is CASSYSGSGQRYNEQFF. The CDR3, as DNA: TGTGCCAGCAGTTACTCTGGGAGCGGCCAGAGATACAATGAGCAGTTCTTC. The chain is built from TRBV6-5 and TRBJ2-1, with D perhaps matching TRBD2 (5 bases). Trimming left V 0 bases short and J 4 bases short, with 16 bases between. The CDR3 is 17 residues long. Germline lookup yields CDR1 MNHEY and CDR2 SVGAGI.

This clonotype was found a few times. The chain couples TRBV5-6 to TRBJ1-2; the D is unclear. Germline assignment: CDR1 SGHDT and CDR2 YYEEEE. This CDR3 is built from 14 residues. Trimming pared 0 bases from V and 4 bases from J, leaving 10 bases between. The CDR3 coding sequence is TGTGCCAGCAGCTTGGCCGGGGATGGCTATGGCTACACCTTC. It is translated as CASSLAGDGYGYTF.

The table lists this clonotype with many counts. This sequence joins TRBV5-1 and TRBJ1-1; unclear D gene. Germline CDR1 SGHRS, CDR2 YFSETQ. Trimming removed 4 bases at V and 0 bases at J, with 13 bases between. This CDR3 contains 15 residues. CDR3 sequence reads: CASSIAGHMNTEAFF. CDR3 DNA sequence: TGCGCCAGCAGCATCGCGGGTCACATGAACACTGAAGCTTTCTTT.

Comments on this clonotype: A much larger clonotype is one base distant, so this may be a read error. A read error is likely, as this CDR3 ends without the conserved phenylalanine or tryptophan. The rearrangement uses TRBV5-1 and TRBJ2-6; D is uncertain. CDR3 length: 16 residues. Trimming took off 0 bases at V and 0 bases at J, with 7 bases between the two ends. Germline V gene lookup returns CDR1 SGHRS and CDR2 YFSETQ. The CDR3 DNA is TGCGCCAGCAGCTTGGACATTCGCTCTGGGGCCAACGTCCTGACTCTC. It yields the protein CASSLDIRSGANVLTL.

At least ten counts were recorded for this clonotype. V and J are TRBV18 and TRBJ1-2; 9 nucleotides line up with TRBD1. The CDR3 is 16 residues long. Germline CDR1 KGHSH, CDR2 LQKENI. V was clipped by 6 bases and J by 3 bases; unmatched bases: 11. DNA of the CDR3: TGTGCCAGCTCTTCCCGGGACAGGGTCGGGGACTATGGCTACACCTTC. This codes for CASSSRDRVGDYGYTF.

This clonotype was seen repeatedly, ten times or more. The chain couples TRBV7-3 to TRBJ2-5; TRBD1 matches 9 bases. V lost 2 bases and J lost 4; bases outside the gene matches: 8. The CDR3 extends over 16 amino acids. The germline V gene encodes CDR1 SGHTA and CDR2 FQGTGA. CDR3 nucleotides: TGTGCCAGCAGCTTAGGGGACAGGGTCTTTGGAGAGACCCAGTACTTC. Encoded protein: CASSLGDRVFGETQYF. The full variable domain, with the rest looked up from reference TRBV7-3 and TRBJ2-5, is GAGVSQTPSNKVTEKGKYVELRCDPISGHTALYWYRQSLGQGPEFLIYFQGTGAADDSGLPNDRFFAVRPEGSVSTLKIQRTERGDSAVYLCASSLGDRVFGETQYFGPGTRLLVL.

This clonotype has at least ten counts. V is TRBV5-1 and J is TRBJ2-7; maybe TRBD1 (5 bases). V lost 4 bases and J 4 bases, leaving 12 bases between the germline ends. CDR1 is SGHRS and CDR2 is YFSETQ in the germline V gene. This CDR3 region has 13 residues. The CDR3 loop reads CASSVDKLYEQYF. DNA of the CDR3: TGCGCCAGCAGCGTGGACAAACTGTACGAGCAGTACTTC.

There are many counts of this clonotype. The chain is built from TRBV12-3 or TRBV12-4 and TRBJ1-2, with TRBD1 matching 7 bases. This CDR3 has 16 residues. V lost 3 bases to trimming and J lost 0 bases; unmatched junction nucleotides: 7. DNA of the CDR3: TGTGCCAGCAGTTTCCTAGGGGGCAGAGCTAACTATGGCTACACCTTC. Its protein product is CASSFLGGRANYGYTF.

This clonotype was seen at least ten times. The genes are TRBV28 and TRBJ2-4; D may correspond to TRBD1 or TRBD2 (6 bases each). Deletions cut 6 bases from V and 8 bases from J, with 26 bases between. CDR3 size: 17 residues. CDR1 is MDHEN, CDR2 SYDVKM, per germline. CDR3 amino acids: CASSDGGDGTPGDIQYF. CDR3 coding DNA: TGTGCCAGCAGCGACGGCGGGGATGGGACCCCAGGGGACATTCAGTACTTC.

The gene calls are TRBV19 and TRBJ2-2; 7 bases map to TRBD1. V was clipped by 6 bases and J by 6 bases; unmatched bases: 7. Germline V gene data show CDR1 as LNHDA and CDR2 as SQIVND (reference sequence). CDR3 size: 14 residues. CDR3 sequence reads: CASRTGVGAGELFF. The CDR3 nucleotides read TGTGCCAGTAGAACAGGGGTAGGGGCCGGGGAGCTGTTTTTT.

J is TRBJ1-6 and V is TRBV2; TRBD1 is a possible D gene (6 bases). The germline V gene encodes CDR1 SNHLY and CDR2 FYNNEI. This CDR3 comprises 16 residues. V was shortened by 6 bases and J by 0 bases, with 12 bases between the two germline ends. The chain's CDR3 is CASRGGGGSYNSPLHF. The CDR3 nucleotides read TGTGCCAGCAGAGGGGGAGGAGGCTCCTATAATTCACCCCTCCACTTT.

There are many counts of this clonotype. The chain links TRBV5-1 to TRBJ2-2, with 8 bases that match TRBD1. V lost 4 bases to trimming and J lost 0 bases; unmatched junction nucleotides: 5. In germline, CDR1 is SGHRS, CDR2 YFSETQ. The CDR3 length is 16 residues. CDR3 sequence (DNA): TGCGCCAGCAGCCGTAGACAGGGGACGAACACCGGGGAGCTGTTTTTT. It encodes CASSRRQGTNTGELFF.

This clonotype showed up many times. The CDR3 region is CATRGGSRAYEQYF. CDR3 DNA: TGTGCCACCAGAGGAGGCTCCAGAGCCTACGAGCAGTACTTC. The J gene is TRBJ2-7, the V gene TRBV2, with a possible D match to TRBD2 (5 bases). The germline V gene has CDR1 SNHLY and CDR2 FYNNEI. Trimming took 10 bases from V and 2 from J, leaving 18 bases between them. The CDR3 has 14 residues.

This clonotype showed up just a few times. V usage is TRBV6-1 and J usage is TRBJ2-5; 9 bases map to TRBD2. The CDR3 spans 13 residues. The junction had 0 bases not matched to a gene; V was cut back by 3 bases and J by 4 bases. The germline V gene has CDR1 MNHNS and CDR2 SASEGT. The CDR3 reads CASSEGLAETQYF. CDR3 DNA: TGTGCCAGCAGTGAGGGACTAGCAGAGACCCAGTACTTC.

This clonotype was recorded many times. The chain carries TRBV11-2 and TRBJ2-7; D may match TRBD1 or TRBD2 (5 bases each). Germline V lookup: CDR1 SGHAT, CDR2 FQNNGV. The CDR3 spans 14 residues. Trimming took off 3 bases at V and 6 bases at J, with 15 bases between the two ends. The CDR3 sequence is CASSLGPVGCEQYF. CDR3 nucleotide sequence: TGTGCCAGCAGCTTGGGACCCGTTGGCTGCGAGCAGTACTTC.

This clonotype has just a few counts. V usage is TRBV6-1 and J usage is TRBJ2-1; 13 bases match TRBD2. Germline assignment: CDR1 MNHNS and CDR2 SASEGT. V was clipped by 1 base and J by 8 bases; unmatched bases: 5. The CDR3 length is 16 residues. This CDR3 reads CASSEVSTSGRDEQFF. In DNA form, the CDR3 reads TGTGCCAGCAGTGAAGTATCAACTAGCGGGAGGGATGAGCAGTTCTTC.

The rearrangement joins TRBV20-1 to TRBJ2-1, with 11 bases that match TRBD2. CDR1 is DFQATT and CDR2 is SNEGSKA in the germline V gene (reference sequence). Losses at the gene ends were 2 bases for V and 7 bases for J; bases not matched to a gene: 4. The CDR3 is made up of 14 amino acids. The CDR3 protein is CSARRSSGRNEQFF. The CDR3 DNA reads as TGCAGTGCTAGAAGGTCTAGCGGGAGGAATGAGCAGTTCTTC.

This clonotype was found many times. This chain uses TRBV28 with TRBJ2-5, with 11 bases identical to TRBD2. CDR3 length: 18 residues. From germline, CDR1 is MDHEN and CDR2 SYDVKM. The V segment lost 8 bases and the J segment 5 bases; nucleotides outside the gene matches: 19. The CDR3 DNA sequence: TGTGCCAGCCAGAGCCCCAGACTAGCGGGATTGGTGGGGGAGACCCAGTACTTC. The encoded protein is CASQSPRLAGLVGETQYF.

This clonotype occurred many times. The V gene is TRBV2, the J gene TRBJ2-1; D remains ambiguous. Trimming removed 0 bases from V and 12 bases from J, with 15 bases in between. Germline assignment: CDR1 SNHLY and CDR2 FYNNEI. The CDR3 totals 14 residues. The CDR3 bases are TGTGCCAGCAGTGAAGCTGCAGGTACCAATCTGCAGTTCTTC. It codes for CASSEAAGTNLQFF.

The table lists this clonotype with a few counts. The chain couples TRBV25-1 to TRBJ2-5; 7 bases agree with TRBD1. V trimming: 6 bases; J trimming: 4 bases; junction bases outside the gene matches: 5. The CDR3 runs 13 residues. Germline loops: CDR1 MGHDK, CDR2 SYGVNS. The CDR3 DNA reads as TGTGCCAGCAGAACAGGGGAGTCAGAGACCCAGTACTTC. This encodes CASRTGESETQYF.